The 14 T cell receptor beta chains below all came from one sample that was sequenced in a study of control samples from healthy donors and cancer patients. Libraries were prepared by immunoSEQ multiplex PCR; TCRdb keeps only in-frame clonotypes and omits some of them. The sample carries around 150,000 clones, around 96% recorded once. What was sequenced was blood. All receptors come from a woman aged 25 to 39 in good health.

V and J are TRBV5-1 and TRBJ2-4; the match to TRBD2 covers 8 bases. The ends lost 4 bases at V and 0 bases at J; junction bases unmatched: 12. From germline, CDR1 is SGHRS and CDR2 YFSETQ. The CDR3 is made up of 18 amino acids. This CDR3 reads CASSRLPTSGGAKNIQYF. CDR3 coding DNA: TGCGCCAGCAGCCGATTACCAACTAGCGGAGGAGCCAAAAACATTCAGTACTTC.

For this clone: Other DNA variants within this sample encode the same CDR3. V gene TRBV18 combines with J gene TRBJ1-5; D may be TRBD1 (5 bases). CDR3 length equals 14 residues. Germline CDR1 KGHSH, CDR2 LQKENI. Trimming removed 4 bases at V and 2 bases at J, with 9 bases between. This CDR3 is CASSRGAGNQPQHF. In DNA, the CDR3 is TGTGCCAGCTCACGGGGCGCTGGCAATCAGCCCCAGCATTTT.

The V call is TRBV6-5, the J call TRBJ2-2; D not certain. The CDR3 is 14 amino acids. Between the trimmed V and J ends, which lost 7 bases and 0 bases, there was a span of 9 bases. CDR1 and CDR2 from the germline V gene are MNHEY and SVGAGI. The DNA for the CDR3 is TGTGCCAGCACGGGCTTTCCGAACACCGGGGAGCTGTTTTTT. The encoded protein is CASTGFPNTGELFF.

The chain is built from TRBV4-1 and TRBJ2-7, with D possibly TRBD2 on 5 matching bases. With 0 bases removed from V and 9 bases from J, the gap between germline ends came to 15 bases. Germline CDR1 reads MGHRA; CDR2 reads YSYEKL. The CDR3 spans 14 residues. The CDR3 loop is CASSQEGLATGQYF. DNA of the CDR3: TGCGCCAGCAGCCAAGAGGGCCTAGCTACTGGGCAGTACTTC.

V usage is TRBV27 and J usage is TRBJ1-1, with TRBD1 as a possible D gene (6 bases). V was shortened by 3 bases and J by 1 base, with 18 bases between the two germline ends. The germline V gene has CDR1 MNHEY and CDR2 SMNVEV (reference sequence). The CDR3 has 17 amino acids. The CDR3 loop is CASSLLGVGGTNTEAFF. CDR3 DNA sequence: TGTGCCAGCAGTTTGTTGGGCGTTGGGGGCACGAACACTGAAGCTTTCTTT.

With regard to this clone: No DNA is shown, since the ends of the CDR3 on it are uncertain; the CDR3 is the one TCRdb lists. The V and J genes are TRBV28 and TRBJ1-2. The CDR3 spans 11 amino acids, including both terminal residues. Per the germline V gene, CDR1 is MDHEN and CDR2 is SYDVKM. CDR3 loop: CASIPWGGGTF.

CDR3 sequence: CASSVGRGPVETQYF. CDR3 nucleotides: TGTGCCAGCAGCGTCGGCAGGGGGCCTGTAGAGACCCAGTACTTC. The chain links TRBV9 to TRBJ2-5, with TRBD1 matching 8 bases. Germline lookup yields CDR1 SGDLS and CDR2 YYNGEE. The CDR3 runs to 15 residues. V shed 2 bases and J 4 bases; nucleotides not matched to a gene: 7. The full variable domain, its missing parts supplied by reference TRBV9 and TRBJ2-5, is DSGVTQTPKHLITATGQRVTLRCSPRSGDLSVYWYQQSLDQGLQFLIQYYNGEERAKGNILERFSAQQFPDLHSELNLSSLELGDSALYFCASSVGRGPVETQYFGPGTRLLVL.

DNA of the CDR3: TGCGCCAGCAGCCGATACAGGGGTGCGGACGAGCAGTACTTC. This sequence encodes CASSRYRGADEQYF. The V call is TRBV4-1, the J call TRBJ2-7; 7 bases are shared with TRBD1. V trimming: 4 bases; J trimming: 5 bases; junction bases outside the gene matches: 8. CDR1 MGHRA and CDR2 YSYEKL come from the germline V gene. The length of the CDR3 is 14 residues.

The V and J genes are TRBV5-4 and TRBJ1-2; 8 nucleotides match TRBD1. From germline, CDR1 is SGHNT and CDR2 YYREEE (reference sequence). This CDR3 is 13 amino acids long. The J segment lost 8 bases and the V segment lost 4 bases, leaving 7 bases of the junction unmatched. The CDR3 reads CASSLGTGEGYTF. The CDR3 DNA sequence: TGTGCCAGCAGCCTCGGGACAGGAGAAGGCTACACCTTC.

V and J are TRBV7-3 and TRBJ1-1; TRBD1 is a possible D gene (5 bases). V shed 5 bases and J shed 1 base, with 8 bases lying between them. Germline values: CDR1 SGHTA, CDR2 FQGTGA. The CDR3 has 13 residues. CDR3 in amino acids: CASSLGANTEAFF. The CDR3 coding sequence is TGTGCCAGCAGCCTAGGGGCGAACACTGAAGCTTTCTTT.

The chain uses TRBV2 and TRBJ1-5; 7 bases match TRBD1. V dropped 3 bases and J dropped 2; count of bases not matched to a gene: 1. Germline lookup yields CDR1 SNHLY and CDR2 FYNNEI. This CDR3 comprises 14 residues. CDR3 nucleotide sequence: TGTGCCAGCAGTGATACAGGGGGCAATCAGCCCCAGCATTTT. It translates to CASSDTGGNQPQHF.

The gene calls are TRBV6-5 and TRBJ2-3; TRBD2 matches at 13 bases. This CDR3 region has 15 residues. Germline V gene data show CDR1 as MNHEY and CDR2 as SVGAGI. The V and J ends lost 6 bases and 6 bases, in that order; junction bases with no gene match: 6. The CDR3 coding sequence is TGTGCCAGCAGCACTAGCGGGGGGGCCTCCGATACGCAGTATTTT. This sequence encodes CASSTSGGASDTQYF.

The chain is built from TRBV11-2 and TRBJ2-1; 10 bases line up with TRBD2. The CDR3 sequence is 19 residues long. V shed 1 base and J 3 bases; nucleotides not matched to a gene: 12. Germline lookup yields CDR1 SGHAT and CDR2 FQNNGV. The CDR3 spells CASSLGVGLAGVLYNEQFF. In DNA, the CDR3 is TGTGCCAGCAGCTTAGGAGTGGGGCTAGCGGGAGTACTCTACAATGAGCAGTTCTTC.

This chain links TRBV2 with TRBJ1-5, with TRBD1 matching 8 bases. The length of the CDR3 is 14 residues. J was trimmed by 6 bases and V by 5 bases; bases with no gene match: 6. Germline V gene data show CDR1 as SNHLY and CDR2 as FYNNEI. CDR3 sequence: CASSLGQGIQPQHF. Here the CDR3 DNA reads TGTGCCAGCAGTCTAGGACAGGGAATTCAGCCCCAGCATTTT.